This T cell receptor beta chain appears in the sequencing data of a study of shared clonotypes between healthy human individuals. V was clipped by 4 bases and J by 7 bases, with 14 bases between them. This CDR3 region has 13 residues. Germline V lookup: CDR1 SGHNT, CDR2 YYREEE (reference sequence). Clones were read by immunoSEQ multiplex PCR, and TCRdb kept only the in-frame ones, dropping some. The sample consists of under 2,000,000 clones, roughly 95% of them appearing once. Selected positively for CCR7 and CD45RO-negative, naive CD8 cells excluded terminally differentiated effector memory CD45RA+ cells.

The sequencing input was naive CD8+ T cells sorted from blood. The clonotype originates from a man aged 18 to 29 in good health. The chain combines TRBV5-4 with TRBJ1-2; D not certain. CDR3 DNA sequence: TGTGCCAGCAGCATGGATAGTCTAGGTGGCTACACCTTC. The encoded protein is CASSMDSLGGYTF.